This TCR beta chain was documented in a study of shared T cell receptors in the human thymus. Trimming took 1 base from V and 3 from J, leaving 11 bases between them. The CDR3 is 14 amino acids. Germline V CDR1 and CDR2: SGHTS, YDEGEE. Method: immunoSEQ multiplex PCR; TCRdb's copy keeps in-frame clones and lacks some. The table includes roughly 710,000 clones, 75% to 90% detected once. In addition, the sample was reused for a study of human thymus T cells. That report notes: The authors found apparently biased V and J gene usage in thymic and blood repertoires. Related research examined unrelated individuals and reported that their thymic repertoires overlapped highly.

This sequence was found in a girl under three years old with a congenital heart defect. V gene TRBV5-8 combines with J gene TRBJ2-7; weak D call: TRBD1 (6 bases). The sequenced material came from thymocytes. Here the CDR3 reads CASSLYGTLYEQYF. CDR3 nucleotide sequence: TGTGCCAGCAGCTTGTACGGGACACTCTACGAGCAGTACTTC.